This TCR beta chain was profiled in a study of CD8 T cells in Susac syndrome. The patients with Susac syndrome satisfied recently defined diagnostic criteria for either definite or probable disease. As regards this clonotype: Its antigen is undetermined.

RNA was extracted with the RNeasy kit, and a quantity of roughly 0.5 to 1 ug was reverse transcribed using random hexamers. MiXCR was run by TCRdb on the immunoSEQ multiplex PCR reads, yielding one entry per CDR3 protein. The sample shows approximately 80,000 distinct CDR3 sequences, approximately 93% of them seen only once. Looked up from germline, CDR1 is SGHDT and CDR2 is YYEEEE. V gave up 8 bases and J gave up 1 base; unmatched junction bases: 8. The CDR3 runs to 14 residues. Overall study findings and caveats: CD8+ clonal expansion in Susac was maximal in TEMRA cells and in active patients.

Sample: CD8+ T cells from PBMCs. The chain combines TRBV5-6 with TRBJ2-7; TRBD1 aligns across 8 bases. This clonotype was sampled from a human donor with Susac syndrome. CDR3 in DNA: TGTGCCAGTCGGCGACAGGGGTCTTCCTACGAGCAGTACTTC. Amino acids: CASRRQGSSYEQYF.